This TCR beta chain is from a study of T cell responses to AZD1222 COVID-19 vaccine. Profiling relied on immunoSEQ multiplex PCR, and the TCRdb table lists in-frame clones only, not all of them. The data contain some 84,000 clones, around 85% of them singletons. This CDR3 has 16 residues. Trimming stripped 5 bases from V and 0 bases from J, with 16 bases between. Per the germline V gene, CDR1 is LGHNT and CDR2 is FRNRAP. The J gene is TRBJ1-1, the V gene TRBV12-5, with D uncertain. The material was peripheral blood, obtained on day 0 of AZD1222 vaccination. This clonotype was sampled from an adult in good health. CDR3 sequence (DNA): TGTGCTAGTGGTATCGAAAAGAGTTATTTGAACACTGAAGCTTTCTTT. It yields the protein CASGIEKSYLNTEAFF.